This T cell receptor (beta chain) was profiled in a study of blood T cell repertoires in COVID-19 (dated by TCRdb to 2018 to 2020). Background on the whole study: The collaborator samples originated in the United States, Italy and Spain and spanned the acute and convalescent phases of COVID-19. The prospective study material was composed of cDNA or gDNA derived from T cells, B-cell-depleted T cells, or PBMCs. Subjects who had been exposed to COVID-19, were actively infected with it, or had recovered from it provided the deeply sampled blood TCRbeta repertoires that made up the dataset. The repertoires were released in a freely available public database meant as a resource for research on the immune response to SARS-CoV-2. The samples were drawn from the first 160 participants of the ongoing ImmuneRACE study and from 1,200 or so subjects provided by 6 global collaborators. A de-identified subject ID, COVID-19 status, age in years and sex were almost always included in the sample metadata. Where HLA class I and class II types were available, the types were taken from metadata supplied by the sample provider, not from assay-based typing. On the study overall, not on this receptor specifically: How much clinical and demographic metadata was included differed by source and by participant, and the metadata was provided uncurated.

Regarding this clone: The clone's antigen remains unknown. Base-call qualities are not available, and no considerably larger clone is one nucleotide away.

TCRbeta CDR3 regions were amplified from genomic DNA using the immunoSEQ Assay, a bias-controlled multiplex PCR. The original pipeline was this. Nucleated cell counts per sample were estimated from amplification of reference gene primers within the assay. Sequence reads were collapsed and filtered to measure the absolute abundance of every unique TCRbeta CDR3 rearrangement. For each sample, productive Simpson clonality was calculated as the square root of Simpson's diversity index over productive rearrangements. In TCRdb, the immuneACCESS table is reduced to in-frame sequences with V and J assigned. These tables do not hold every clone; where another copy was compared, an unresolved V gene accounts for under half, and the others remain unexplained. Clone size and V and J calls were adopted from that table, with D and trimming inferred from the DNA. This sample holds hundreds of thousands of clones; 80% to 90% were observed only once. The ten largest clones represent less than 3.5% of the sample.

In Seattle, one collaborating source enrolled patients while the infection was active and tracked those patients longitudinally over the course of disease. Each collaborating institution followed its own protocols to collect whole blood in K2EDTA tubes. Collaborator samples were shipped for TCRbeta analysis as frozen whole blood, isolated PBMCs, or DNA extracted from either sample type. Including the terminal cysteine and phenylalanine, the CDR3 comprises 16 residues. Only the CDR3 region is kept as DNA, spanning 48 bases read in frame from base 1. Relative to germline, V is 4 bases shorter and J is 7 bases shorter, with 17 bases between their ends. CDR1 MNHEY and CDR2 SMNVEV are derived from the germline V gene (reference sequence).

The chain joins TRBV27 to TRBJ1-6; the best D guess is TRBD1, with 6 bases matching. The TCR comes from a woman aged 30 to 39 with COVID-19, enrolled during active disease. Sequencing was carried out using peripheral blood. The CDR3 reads CASSYTTGPGNSPLHF. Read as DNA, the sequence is TGTGCCAGCAGTTACACGACAGGACCGGGGAATTCACCCCTCCACTTT.